The sequence of this T cell receptor (beta chain) was determined in a study of T-cell reconstitution after alpha-beta-depleted transplantation in children. Trimming pared 4 bases from V and 2 bases from J, leaving 11 bases between. The CDR3 has 14 residues. Looked up from germline, CDR1 is DFQATT and CDR2 is SNEGSKA (reference sequence). Library preparation (for TCRbeta) was performed with unique molecular identifiers. Each CDR3 protein is one row after TCRdb ran MiXCR on the PCR reads. The table lists more than 100,000 distinct CDR3 sequences, 23% of them singletons, with more than 9% in the top ten. Study-wide results and limits: T-cell counts and diversity were attributed mostly to newly produced T cells one year after transplant. The study reportedly traced alpha-beta T cells about two months after transplant to several hundred expanded graft clones.

This clonotype was seen at least ten times. Its target is not known. The TCR sequence derives from a male patient aged 2-9 years who had a stem cell transplant for chronic granulomatous disease, so the T cells may come from the graft donor. The chain combines TRBV20-1 with TRBJ1-4, with a tentative D call TRBD1 (6 bases). Source: PBMCs, mostly from graft donor cells, taken 180 days after TCRalphabeta/CD19-depleted stem cell transplant. The CDR3 DNA sequence: TGCAGTGCTACATGGGGGCCGACTAATGAAAAACTGTTTTTT. Translation: CSATWGPTNEKLFF.